Below are 9 T cell receptor beta chains sequenced from a single sample in a study of glioma-infiltrating T cells. TCR alpha and beta CDR3 regions were amplified from RNA using iRepertoire nested multiplex PCR. A single record per CDR3 protein comes from TCRdb applying MiXCR to the multiplex PCR reads. The sample consists of around 190,000 distinct CDR3 sequences, about 46% of them appearing once. The specimen sequenced was glioma tissue, nonneoplastic brain tissue, or PBMCs (not recorded which). Receptors were obtained from a human donor with low-grade glioma or glioblastoma, undergoing nonglioma brain surgery, or in good health (not recorded which).

This clonotype was seen more than once but under ten times. V is TRBV5-1 and J is TRBJ2-7, with D maybe TRBD1 (5 bases). The V and J ends lost 5 bases and 6 bases respectively, with 18 bases between them. Per germline, CDR1 SGHRS and CDR2 YFSETQ. The CDR3 has 14 residues. The CDR3 bases are TGCGCCAGCAGACCCCAGGGAACGGCAGGCGAGCAGTACTTC. Its translation is CASRPQGTAGEQYF.

Of note for this clonotype: The CDR3 ends on some other residue instead of the conserved phenylalanine or tryptophan, so this is likely a read error. The chain employs TRBV5-1 and TRBJ2-1, with 7 bases lining up with TRBD1. Trimming took 0 bases from V and 4 from J; bases not matched to a gene: 7. The CDR3 spans 16 residues. CDR1 and CDR2 from the germline V gene are SGHRS and YFSETQ. The CDR3 loop is CASSLGVAGGYNEQFS. CDR3 sequence (DNA): TGCGCCAGCAGCTTGGGTGTGGCAGGGGGTTACAATGAGCAGTTCTCC.

Remarks on this clonotype: In this CDR3 the conserved last residue, phenylalanine or tryptophan, is missing, so a read error is likely. This sequence joins TRBV20-1 and TRBJ2-3; D not certain. Trimming pared 5 bases from V and 4 bases from J, leaving 16 bases between. The CDR3 consists of 14 residues. Germline assignment: CDR1 DFQATT and CDR2 SNEGSKA (reference sequence). The CDR3 nucleotides read TGCAGTGCTCGGGCCCTAACGATCGCAGATACGCAGTATTAT. It encodes CSARALTIADTQYY.

The CDR3 nucleotides read TGCAGTGCTGGTCTCAACGCGGACAATGAGCAGTTCTTC. Its protein is CSAGLNADNEQFF. The rearrangement uses TRBV20-1 and TRBJ2-1; D is undetermined. The CDR3 is 13 amino acids. The germline V and J ends were trimmed by 5 bases and 5 bases, with 13 bases remaining between them. Per germline, CDR1 DFQATT and CDR2 SNEGSKA (reference sequence).

Ten or more counts support this clonotype. The J gene is TRBJ2-1, the V gene TRBV30; TRBD2 might be the D (6 bases). Germline loops: CDR1 GTSNPN, CDR2 SVGIG (reference sequence). The CDR3 has 12 residues. V lost 2 bases and J 7 bases, leaving 9 bases between the germline ends. In nucleotides, the CDR3 is TGTGCCTGGAGTACTAGCCGGAATGAGCAGTTCTTC. This sequence encodes CAWSTSRNEQFF.

This sequence joins TRBV2 and TRBJ2-3, with TRBD2 matching over 12 bases. The CDR3 loop spans 14 amino acids. V trimming: 10 bases; J trimming: 1 base; junction bases outside the gene matches: 3. Per germline, CDR1 SNHLY and CDR2 FYNNEI. CDR3: CATTSGRGTDTQYF. CDR3 sequence (DNA): TGTGCCACGACTAGCGGGAGAGGCACAGATACGCAGTATTTT.

In nucleotides, the CDR3 is TGCGCCAGCAGCTTGTACGGTAGAGGGGTTGGGGCCAACGTCCTGACTTTC. Amino acids: CASSLYGRGVGANVLTF. This rearrangement joins TRBV5-1 to TRBJ2-6; perhaps D is TRBD1 or TRBD2 (5 bases each). Germline CDR1 SGHRS, CDR2 YFSETQ. The V gene lost 1 base and the J gene lost 3 bases, with 14 bases spanning the gap. This CDR3 has 17 amino acids.

As to this clonotype: One base away lies a much larger clone, so this may be a sequencing read error. This chain uses TRBV20-1 with TRBJ1-3; D is uncertain. Germline CDR1 and CDR2: DFQATT and SNEGSKA (reference sequence). Trimming pared 0 bases from V and 2 bases from J, leaving 11 bases between. CDR3 length: 15 residues. CDR3 sequence (DNA): TGCAGTGCTAGAGATCAGTACGCTCCTGGAAACACCATATATTTT. It is translated as CSARDQYAPGNTIYF.

This rearrangement joins TRBV2 to TRBJ2-1, with TRBD2 as a possible D gene (6 bases). This CDR3 spans 15 amino acids. Trimming stripped 0 bases from V and 1 base from J, with 7 bases between. The V gene's germline CDR1 is SNHLY and CDR2 FYNNEI. The CDR3 here is CASSEAGGSYNEQFF. The CDR3 DNA sequence: TGTGCCAGCAGTGAAGCGGGGGGATCCTACAATGAGCAGTTCTTC.